A single sample is the source of the 22 T cell receptor beta chains below, sequenced in a study of cytomegalovirus exposure and HLA in healthy donors. 60 Vbeta and 13 Jbeta primers were used in PCR. Profiled with immunoSEQ multiplex PCR; TCRdb holds only in-frame clones, not every one. The repertoire holds 95,000 to 150,000 clones, with approximately 78% as singletons. Sequenced material: PBMCs. All receptors derive from a woman in her thirties or forties in good health and CMV-seropositive.

J is TRBJ2-3 and V is TRBV4-2; D perhaps matches TRBD2 (6 bases). Trimming stripped 4 bases from V and 0 bases from J, with 11 bases between. The V gene's germline CDR1 is LGHNA and CDR2 YNFKEQ. The CDR3 is made up of 15 amino acids. CDR3 sequence reads: CASSRASASTDTQYF. The CDR3 DNA follows: TGTGCCAGCAGCCGAGCTAGCGCCAGCACAGATACGCAGTATTTT.

V usage is TRBV5-1 and J usage is TRBJ1-1, with TRBD1 as a possible D gene (6 bases). The CDR3 length is 15 residues. Between the trimmed V and J ends, which lost 7 bases and 6 bases, there was a span of 22 bases. Germline lookup yields CDR1 SGHRS and CDR2 YFSETQ. The CDR3 DNA sequence: TGCGCCAGCTCCTTAGTGGCGGGGGGCCCCCCTGAAGCTTTCTTT. It yields the protein CASSLVAGGPPEAFF.

The chain couples TRBV11-1 to TRBJ1-4, with TRBD1 identical over 9 bases. The CDR3 length is 15 residues. With V trimmed by 4 bases and J by 5 bases, 5 bases remained unmatched. CDR1 SGHAT and CDR2 FQDESV come from the germline V gene (reference sequence). The CDR3 DNA sequence: TGTGCCAGCAGCTCGGACAGGGGACGAAATGAAAAACTGTTTTTT. The encoded protein is CASSSDRGRNEKLFF.

V and J are TRBV4-2 and TRBJ2-5, with 7 bases identical to TRBD2. The CDR3 has 15 residues. In germline, CDR1 is LGHNA, CDR2 YNFKEQ. Unmatched junction bases numbered 6, after V lost 0 bases and J lost 5 bases. In DNA, the CDR3 is TGTGCCAGCAGCCAAGATCCAGGACTAGACGAGACCCAGTACTTC. Its translation: CASSQDPGLDETQYF.

V is TRBV5-6 and J is TRBJ1-2; D may be TRBD1 (5 bases). The CDR3 is 14 residues long. Germline V gene lookup returns CDR1 SGHDT and CDR2 YYEEEE. Trimming shortened V by 6 bases and J by 4 bases, and 16 bases separated the two germline ends. Here the CDR3 DNA reads TGTGCCAGCAATCGCGTGGGACTTCCCTATGGCTACACCTTC. Translating gives CASNRVGLPYGYTF.

The J gene is TRBJ2-7, the V gene TRBV14; a possible D gene is TRBD2 (5 bases). The CDR3 consists of 14 residues. Looked up from germline, CDR1 is SGHDN and CDR2 is FVKESK. V lost 1 base to trimming and J lost 6 bases, with 13 bases between them. The CDR3 loop is CASSQGRLAGEQYF. The CDR3 DNA reads as TGTGCCAGCAGCCAAGGCAGACTTGCGGGCGAGCAGTACTTC.

The J gene is TRBJ1-2, the V gene TRBV2; 7 bases are shared with TRBD1. J was trimmed by 5 bases and V by 5 bases; bases with no gene match: 11. CDR3 length: 15 residues. The germline V gene has CDR1 SNHLY and CDR2 FYNNEI. Here the CDR3 DNA reads TGTGCCAGCAGTTCGGAGGGACAGTCTCTTTATGGCTACACCTTC. Translation: CASSSEGQSLYGYTF.

The chain has TRBV7-6 and TRBJ1-2; 7 bases match TRBD1. Germline V gives CDR1 SGHVS, CDR2 FNYEAQ. The CDR3 totals 14 residues. V shed 5 bases, J shed 3 bases, and the junction held 6 bases outside the gene matches. CDR3 coding DNA: TGTGCCAGCAGCCTGAACAGGGGCGACTATGGCTACACCTTC. Amino acids: CASSLNRGDYGYTF.

The chain combines TRBV6-6 with TRBJ1-1, with 7 bases that match TRBD1. The CDR3 contains 15 residues. Germline V lookup: CDR1 MNHNY, CDR2 SVGAGI (reference sequence). Germline trimming cut 4 bases from V and 5 bases from J; bases unmatched to any gene: 10. CDR3 sequence: CASSSLQGRRTEAFF. The CDR3 region has the DNA TGTGCCAGCAGTTCCTTACAGGGGAGAAGGACTGAAGCTTTCTTT.

The rearrangement uses TRBV5-1 and TRBJ1-5; D possibly corresponds to TRBD1 (5 bases). V lost 0 bases and J 7 bases, leaving 14 bases between the germline ends. Germline CDR1 SGHRS, CDR2 YFSETQ. The CDR3 covers 15 residues. CDR3 in DNA: TGCGCCAGCAGCTTGGCCTCGGGGGGTGGACAGCCCCAGCATTTT. Translation: CASSLASGGGQPQHF. Filled out from reference TRBV5-1 and TRBJ1-5, the complete variable domain reads KAGVTQTPRYLIKTRGQQVTLSCSPISGHRSVSWYQQTPGQGLQFLFEYFSETQRNKGNFPGRFSGRQFSNSRSEMNVSTLELGDSALYLCASSLASGGGQPQHFGDGTRLSIL.

This chain uses TRBV6-5 with TRBJ2-5, with D uncertain. Looked up from germline, CDR1 is MNHEY and CDR2 is SVGAGI. The CDR3 is made up of 14 amino acids. V lost 2 bases to trimming and J lost 1 base, with 8 bases between them. The CDR3 nucleotides are TGTGCCAGCAGTTACACTCTGGTCCAAGAGACCCAGTACTTC. Translation gives CASSYTLVQETQYF.

This CDR3 is CASSTGEEPQHF. The CDR3 DNA follows: TGTGCCAGCTCCACGGGAGAGGAGCCCCAGCATTTT. The chain recombines TRBV18 with TRBJ1-5, with D unresolved. V was clipped by 6 bases and J by 8 bases, with 11 bases between them. Germline V gives CDR1 KGHSH, CDR2 LQKENI. The CDR3 extends over 12 amino acids.

The rearrangement links TRBV29-1 to TRBJ1-1, with no clear D. Germline V lookup: CDR1 SQVTM, CDR2 ANQGSEA. The CDR3 consists of 12 residues. The V end lost 4 bases, the J end lost 1 base, and 7 bases lay between the germline ends. The CDR3 nucleotides read TGCAGCGTTGCAACGGGGAACACTGAAGCTTTCTTT. This sequence encodes CSVATGNTEAFF.

The chain carries TRBV7-2 and TRBJ1-1, with D hard to call. Germline CDR1 is SGHTA and CDR2 is FQGNSA. This CDR3 spans 11 amino acids. The ends were cut back, 2 bases at V and 11 bases at J, with 9 bases in the middle. For the CDR3, the DNA is TGTGCCAGCAGCTTAACTCGCCGCGCTTTCTTT. It translates to CASSLTRRAFF.

The chain has TRBV28 and TRBJ2-3; the match to TRBD2 covers 10 bases. In germline, CDR1 is MDHEN, CDR2 SYDVKM. CDR3 length equals 16 residues. The J segment lost 1 base and the V segment lost 6 bases, leaving 7 bases of the junction unmatched. Here the CDR3 reads CASSSIAGGGTDTQYF. The CDR3 region has the DNA TGTGCCAGCAGCTCCATAGCGGGGGGTGGCACAGATACGCAGTATTTT.

The CDR3 DNA sequence: TGCAGCTTCTTCGGGGCTAGCGGGGGGGTCTACGAGCAGTACGTC. Amino acids: CSFFGASGGVYEQYV. The chain carries TRBV29-1 and TRBJ2-7; 12 bases agree with TRBD2. This CDR3 contains 15 residues. Germline-derived CDR1 and CDR2 are SQVTM and ANQGSEA. Trimming at V came to 8 bases and at J to 3 bases, leaving 11 bases not matched to a gene.

In DNA, the CDR3 is TGTGCCAGCAGCGAAAGACCGACAGGGAACTATGGCTACACCTTC. It codes for CASSERPTGNYGYTF. This chain uses TRBV9 with TRBJ1-2; 7 bases map to TRBD1. This CDR3 comprises 15 residues. The V and J ends lost 3 bases and 2 bases, in that order; junction bases with no gene match: 7. Germline V lookup: CDR1 SGDLS, CDR2 YYNGEE.

The gene calls are TRBV10-1 and TRBJ1-2; the D is unclear. The CDR3 covers 11 residues. CDR1 is WNHNN and CDR2 is SYGVQD in the germline V gene (reference sequence). V lost 6 bases to trimming and J lost 4 bases, with 6 bases between them. For the CDR3, the DNA is TGCGCCAGCAGGAACAGCTATGGCTACACCTTC. Protein sequence: CASRNSYGYTF.

The chain combines TRBV29-1 with TRBJ1-2; D gene ambiguous. V was clipped by 4 bases and J by 0 bases, with 9 bases between them. Per the germline V gene, CDR1 is SQVTM and CDR2 is ANQGSEA. The CDR3 contains 13 residues. CDR3 sequence reads: CSVGPQANYGYTF. For the CDR3, the DNA is TGCAGCGTTGGGCCTCAAGCTAACTATGGCTACACCTTC.

V gene TRBV18 combines with J gene TRBJ2-7; the D gene is possibly TRBD1 (6 bases). The CDR3 has 13 amino acids. V was shortened by 3 bases and J by 5 bases, with 11 bases between the two germline ends. Germline V gene data show CDR1 as KGHSH and CDR2 as LQKENI. DNA for the CDR3: TGTGCCAGCTCACCGAGCGGACAGAACGAGCAGTACTTC. Translated, it gives CASSPSGQNEQYF.

J is TRBJ2-7 and V is TRBV6-5; TRBD2 is a possible D gene (6 bases). Germline V CDR1 and CDR2: MNHEY, SVGAGI. The germline V and J ends were trimmed by 0 bases and 3 bases, with 12 bases remaining between them. The CDR3 is 15 amino acids. CDR3 in DNA: TGTGCCAGCAGTTACTCGTTCAGGACTAACTACGAGCAGTACTTC. This gives the protein CASSYSFRTNYEQYF.

This sequence joins TRBV4-3 and TRBJ1-1; possible D gene TRBD1, 6 bases. In germline, CDR1 is LGHNA, CDR2 YSLEER. The ends were cut back, 3 bases at V and 7 bases at J, with 18 bases in the middle. The CDR3 covers 15 residues. CDR3: CASSQHPGQILEAFF. CDR3 in DNA: TGCGCCAGCAGCCAGCACCCGGGACAAATTCTTGAAGCTTTCTTT.